Presented here are 26 T cell receptor beta chains from one specimen sequenced in a study of identical twins' blood T cells. TCRdb reprocessed the 5' RACE reads via MiXCR and lists one record per CDR3 protein. The repertoire holds roughly 380,000 distinct CDR3 sequences, with 25% to 35% as singletons. Sample: PBMCs. The receptors derive from a woman between 18 and 55 years old in good health.

This clonotype was counted between two and nine times. The chain combines TRBV25-1 with TRBJ1-2; 10 nucleotides align to TRBD1. The CDR3 extends over 15 amino acids. Per the germline V gene, CDR1 is MGHDK and CDR2 is SYGVNS. V lost 4 bases to trimming and J lost 8 bases; unmatched junction nucleotides: 10. The CDR3 here is CASSVTLGQGKGYTF. The CDR3 DNA sequence: TGTGCCAGCAGTGTCACCTTGGGACAGGGGAAAGGCTACACCTTC.

V gene TRBV19 combines with J gene TRBJ1-1; TRBD1 aligns across 7 bases. CDR1 and CDR2 (germline): LNHDA, SQIVND (reference sequence). The CDR3 has 17 residues. The V and J ends lost 5 bases and 0 bases, in that order; junction bases with no gene match: 12. CDR3 in amino acids: CASSRVTGVRMNTEAFF. The CDR3 DNA sequence: TGTGCCAGTAGTCGAGTCACAGGGGTTAGGATGAACACTGAAGCTTTCTTT.

The chain recombines TRBV9 with TRBJ2-7; D might be TRBD2 (6 bases). CDR3 size: 14 residues. Per the germline V gene, CDR1 is SGDLS and CDR2 is YYNGEE. V shed 4 bases and J shed 2 bases, with 13 bases lying between them. For the CDR3, the DNA is TGTGCCAGCAGCCCAGACCAGCGGGCCTACGAGCAGTACTTC. It encodes CASSPDQRAYEQYF.

The rearrangement joins TRBV5-1 to TRBJ2-7; 9 nucleotides line up with TRBD1. Trimming took 1 base from V and 2 from J; bases not matched to a gene: 7. The germline V gene has CDR1 SGHRS and CDR2 YFSETQ. This CDR3 spans 16 amino acids. This CDR3 is CASSLTQQGAPYEQYF. In DNA, the CDR3 is TGCGCCAGCAGCTTGACTCAACAGGGGGCTCCCTACGAGCAGTACTTC. The full variable domain, with the rest looked up from reference TRBV5-1 and TRBJ2-7, is KAGVTQTPRYLIKTRGQQVTLSCSPISGHRSVSWYQQTPGQGLQFLFEYFSETQRNKGNFPGRFSGRQFSNSRSEMNVSTLELGDSALYLCASSLTQQGAPYEQYFGPGTRLTVT.

This clonotype was detected a few times. The V call is TRBV11-2, the J call TRBJ1-2; D call uncertain. This CDR3 spans 12 amino acids. V was pared by 9 bases and J by 6 bases, with 14 bases between. Germline CDR1 is SGHAT and CDR2 is FQNNGV. The CDR3 loop reads CASSRPTHGYTF. The CDR3 DNA sequence: TGTGCCAGTTCACGCCCTACACATGGCTACACCTTC. The full variable domain, completed using reference TRBV11-2 and TRBJ1-2, is EAGVAQSPRYKIIEKRQSVAFWCNPISGHATLYWYQQILGQGPKLLIQFQNNGVVDDSQLPKDRFSAERLKGVDSTLKIQPAKLEDSAVYLCASSRPTHGYTFGSGTRLTVV.

The chain combines TRBV19 with TRBJ1-5; TRBD1 aligns across 8 bases. This CDR3 region has 12 residues. The trim removed 6 bases at V and 5 bases at J, leaving 0 bases unmatched. CDR1 and CDR2 (germline): LNHDA, SQIVND (reference sequence). CDR3 DNA: TGTGCCAGTAGGGGACAGGATCAGCCCCAGCATTTT. Its translation is CASRGQDQPQHF.

The gene calls are TRBV21-1 and TRBJ2-2; no DNA check was done on the table's D call, TRBD2. TRBV21-1 is a listed pseudogene. The CDR3 covers 21 residues. CDR3 nucleotides: TGTGCCAGCAGCGCCCGAACGGGGGGATATTCTAGCGGACGGAACACCGGGGAGCTGTTTTTT. Translating it yields CASSARTGGYSSGRNTGELFF.

V and J are TRBV7-2 and TRBJ2-2, with a possible D match to TRBD2 (6 bases). The length of the CDR3 is 15 residues. The V gene lost 5 bases and the J gene lost 4 bases, with 14 bases spanning the gap. Looked up from germline, CDR1 is SGHTA and CDR2 is FQGNSA. CDR3 DNA: TGTGCCAGCAGCCCAGGGACTCTAATCACCGGGGAGCTGTTTTTT. It encodes CASSPGTLITGELFF. The full variable domain, with the rest looked up from reference TRBV7-2 and TRBJ2-2, is GAGVSQSPSNKVTEKGKDVELRCDPISGHTALYWYRQSLGQGLEFLIYFQGNSAPDKSGLPSDRFSAERTGGSVSTLTIQRTQQEDSAVYLCASSPGTLITGELFFGEGSRLTVL.

The chain joins TRBV5-1 to TRBJ1-1; no clear D gene. Trimming took 2 bases from V and 4 from J, leaving 9 bases between them. Germline assignment: CDR1 SGHRS and CDR2 YFSETQ. CDR3 length: 13 residues. CDR3 region: CASSFVGVTEAFF. CDR3 sequence (DNA): TGCGCCAGCAGCTTCGTTGGTGTCACTGAAGCTTTCTTT. The entire variable domain, with the rest obtained from reference TRBV5-1 and TRBJ1-1, is as follows: KAGVTQTPRYLIKTRGQQVTLSCSPISGHRSVSWYQQTPGQGLQFLFEYFSETQRNKGNFPGRFSGRQFSNSRSEMNVSTLELGDSALYLCASSFVGVTEAFFGQGTRLTVV.

This chain links TRBV9 with TRBJ2-7; no clear D gene. Germline lookup yields CDR1 SGDLS and CDR2 YYNGEE. Trimming shortened V by 3 bases and J by 5 bases, and 18 bases separated the two germline ends. This CDR3 has 15 amino acids. The chain's CDR3 is CASSGGSGGAHEQYF. CDR3 sequence (DNA): TGTGCCAGCAGCGGAGGTTCAGGTGGTGCCCACGAGCAGTACTTC.

In its sample, this clonotype was seen a few times. This sequence joins TRBV27 and TRBJ1-2, with a weak D call TRBD1 (6 bases). Germline loops: CDR1 MNHEY, CDR2 SMNVEV (reference sequence). There are 14 residues in the CDR3. Deletions cut 7 bases from V and 2 bases from J, with 14 bases between. Written as DNA, the CDR3 is TGTGCCAGCAAGCCTCGAGGGGGAAACTATGGCTACACCTTC. Amino acids: CASKPRGGNYGYTF.

The rearrangement joins TRBV12-3 or TRBV12-4 to TRBJ2-2, with D hard to call. This CDR3 spans 12 amino acids. V lost 5 bases and J lost 9, with 10 bases in between. CDR3 nucleotides: TGTGCCAGCAGTCCCCATACCAGGGAGCTGTTTTTT. It encodes CASSPHTRELFF.

The V gene is TRBV2, the J gene TRBJ1-6; tentatively, D is TRBD1 (5 bases). The length of the CDR3 is 18 residues. Per the germline V gene, CDR1 is SNHLY and CDR2 is FYNNEI. Deletions cut 1 base from V and 0 bases from J, with 13 bases between. The CDR3 nucleotides read TGTGCCAGCAGTGAAGTGGGACGTGCAAGCTCCTATAATTCACCCCTCCACTTT. It is translated as CASSEVGRASSYNSPLHF.

J is TRBJ2-1 and V is TRBV9; 11 bases fit TRBD2. This CDR3 region has 18 residues. The germline CDR1 and CDR2 sequences are SGDLS and YYNGEE. The V gene end was trimmed by 1 base and the J gene end by 4 bases; junction bases not matched to a gene: 10. CDR3 in DNA: TGTGCCAGCAGCGTAATGACTAGCGGGACTCGGACATACAATGAGCAGTTCTTC. This sequence encodes CASSVMTSGTRTYNEQFF.

V is TRBV20-1 and J is TRBJ1-1; tentative D call: TRBD1 (5 bases). Germline loops: CDR1 DFQATT, CDR2 SNEGSKA (reference sequence). The CDR3 runs to 12 residues. V was trimmed by 5 bases and J by 0 bases, leaving 7 bases between them. CDR3 residues: CSAPDMNTEAFF. CDR3 nucleotides: TGCAGTGCTCCGGACATGAACACTGAAGCTTTCTTT.

CDR3 in DNA: TGCGCCAGCAGCTTGTACGCCTCCTACGAGCAGTACTTC. It is translated as CASSLYASYEQYF. The chain joins TRBV5-1 to TRBJ2-7; no reliable D call. The CDR3 loop spans 13 amino acids. V shed 1 base and J shed 0 bases, with 5 bases lying between them. CDR1 is SGHRS and CDR2 is YFSETQ in the germline V gene.

The rearrangement links TRBV5-1 to TRBJ1-5, with 8 bases lining up with TRBD1. V shed 4 bases, J shed 3 bases, and the junction held 6 bases outside the gene matches. The CDR3 has 15 residues. The germline CDR1 and CDR2 sequences are SGHRS and YFSETQ. In DNA, the CDR3 is TGCGCCAGCAGCGTAACAGGGGGGTACAATCAGCCCCAGCATTTT. Protein product: CASSVTGGYNQPQHF.

In its sample, this clonotype was seen a few times. This chain uses TRBV27 with TRBJ2-2, with no clear D. CDR1 is MNHEY and CDR2 is SMNVEV in the germline V gene (reference sequence). V lost 1 base to trimming and J lost 8 bases, with 8 bases between them. The CDR3 totals 13 residues. CDR3 amino acids: CASSLLRSGELFF. DNA of the CDR3: TGTGCCAGCAGTTTATTAAGAAGTGGGGAGCTGTTTTTT.

This clonotype has just a few counts. The CDR3, as DNA: TGCGCCAGCAGCCAAGATGGGGATTATGGCTACACCTTC. Translating it yields CASSQDGDYGYTF. This chain joins TRBV4-3 and TRBJ1-2; D is uncertain. Germline assignment: CDR1 LGHNA and CDR2 YSLEER. Trimming left V 0 bases short and J 5 bases short, with 7 bases between. The CDR3 length is 13 residues.

This chain joins TRBV12-3 or TRBV12-4 and TRBJ1-1, with D perhaps TRBD1 (5 bases). The CDR3 is 14 amino acids. The V gene lost 2 bases and the J gene lost 4 bases, with 11 bases spanning the gap. The DNA for the CDR3 is TGTGCCAGCAGTTTAACCAGACAGAGCACTGAAGCTTTCTTT. This codes for CASSLTRQSTEAFF.

About this clonotype: A junction boundary mismatches the germline segment, possibly from a read error. DNA for the CDR3: TGTGCCATCAGTGCTGACAGGGGTTTCGAGCAGTACTTC. Protein: CAISADRGFEQYF. V usage is TRBV6-5 and J usage is TRBJ2-7; TRBD1 matches 8 bases. This CDR3 comprises 13 residues. Germline values: CDR1 MNHEY, CDR2 SVGAGI.

This clonotype was detected a few times. The V gene is TRBV5-5, the J gene TRBJ1-1, with D maybe TRBD1 (5 bases). Trimming stripped 5 bases from V and 0 bases from J, with 11 bases between. CDR1 and CDR2 (germline): SGHKS, YYEKEE (reference sequence). This CDR3 contains 14 residues. The CDR3 region is CASRFGALNTEAFF. The DNA of the CDR3 is TGTGCCAGCAGGTTTGGGGCCCTGAACACTGAAGCTTTCTTT.

This clonotype was found once. This sequence may be a read error, since a much larger clone differs from it by one base. V usage is TRBV7-2 and J usage is TRBJ2-1; D remains unclear. The germline V and J ends were trimmed by 6 bases and 1 base, with 13 bases remaining between them. CDR1 SGHTA and CDR2 FQGNSA come from the germline V gene. The CDR3 has 15 residues. CDR3 loop: CASRECLNSYNEQFF. The CDR3 DNA reads TGTGCCAGCAGAGAATGCTTAAATTCCTACAATGAGCAGTTCTTC.

V and J are TRBV2 and TRBJ1-2, with D perhaps matching TRBD1 (5 bases). Germline CDR1 SNHLY, CDR2 FYNNEI. The CDR3 consists of 15 residues. The germline V and J ends were trimmed by 3 bases and 6 bases, with 17 bases remaining between them. The CDR3 reads CASSDRGRFRDGYTF. CDR3 nucleotides: TGTGCCAGCAGTGACCGGGGCAGGTTCAGGGATGGCTACACCTTC.

This clonotype appeared many times. This rearrangement joins TRBV6-2 or TRBV6-3 to TRBJ2-7; no clear D gene. The CDR3 extends over 15 amino acids. CDR1 is MNHEY and CDR2 is SVGEGT in the germline V gene. Trimming stripped 0 bases from V and 5 bases from J, with 14 bases between. The CDR3 here is CASSYSRAGSHEQYF. The CDR3 nucleotides read TGTGCCAGCAGTTACTCGAGAGCAGGAAGCCACGAGCAGTACTTC.

This clonotype has a handful of counts. This chain connects TRBV10-3 to TRBJ2-7; D unclear. The CDR3 spans 15 residues. Germline V gene sequence: CDR1 ENHRY, CDR2 SYGVKD. Trimming removed 0 bases from V and 2 bases from J, with 11 bases in between. Here the CDR3 reads CAISESVGIAYEQYF. CDR3 coding DNA: TGTGCCATCAGTGAGTCGGTGGGGATTGCCTACGAGCAGTACTTC.